This T cell receptor beta chain originates from a study of T cells in Graves' hyperthyroidism and ophthalmopathy. Amplified TCR beta CDR3 regions came from RNA transcripts. HTBI primers drove first-round RT-PCR of the TCR CDR3. Via MiXCR, TCRdb re-called the multiplex PCR reads, giving one row per CDR3 protein. The top ten hold approximately 8% of the sample, which has over 650,000 distinct CDR3 sequences, over 15% seen once. In this sample, this clonotype turned up many times. The CDR3 spans 14 residues. V lost 6 bases to trimming and J lost 2 bases; unmatched junction nucleotides: 4. Germline V gene data show CDR1 as ENHRY and CDR2 as SYGVKD.

Sequencing was performed on blood. This clonotype originated in a man younger than 35 with Graves' hyperthyroidism. The chain employs TRBV10-3 and TRBJ2-3; 8 nucleotides agree with TRBD2. CDR3 nucleotide sequence: TGTGCCATCAGCCGGGAGGGGATCACAGATACGCAGTATTTT. Its translation: CAISREGITDTQYF.